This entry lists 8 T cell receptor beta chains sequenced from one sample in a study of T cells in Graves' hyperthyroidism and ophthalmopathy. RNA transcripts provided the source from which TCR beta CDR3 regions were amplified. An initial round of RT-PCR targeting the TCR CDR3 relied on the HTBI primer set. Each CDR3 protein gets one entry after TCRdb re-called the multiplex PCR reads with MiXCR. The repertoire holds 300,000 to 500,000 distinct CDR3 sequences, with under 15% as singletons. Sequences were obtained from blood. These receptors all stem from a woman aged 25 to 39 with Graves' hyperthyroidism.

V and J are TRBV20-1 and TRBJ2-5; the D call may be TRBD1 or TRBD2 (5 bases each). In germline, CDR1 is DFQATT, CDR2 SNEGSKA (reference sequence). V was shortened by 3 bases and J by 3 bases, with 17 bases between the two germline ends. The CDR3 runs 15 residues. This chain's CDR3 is CSASRGWVTEETQYF. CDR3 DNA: TGCAGTGCTAGTCGCGGGTGGGTGACAGAAGAGACCCAGTACTTC.

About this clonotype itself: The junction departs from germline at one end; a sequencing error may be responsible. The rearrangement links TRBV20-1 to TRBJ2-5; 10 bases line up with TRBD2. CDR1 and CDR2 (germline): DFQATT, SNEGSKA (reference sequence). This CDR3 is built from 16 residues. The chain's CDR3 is CSAGDPKAGGGETQYF. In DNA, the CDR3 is TGCAGTGCTGGAGATCCCAAAGCGGGAGGGGGGGAGACCCAGTACTTC.

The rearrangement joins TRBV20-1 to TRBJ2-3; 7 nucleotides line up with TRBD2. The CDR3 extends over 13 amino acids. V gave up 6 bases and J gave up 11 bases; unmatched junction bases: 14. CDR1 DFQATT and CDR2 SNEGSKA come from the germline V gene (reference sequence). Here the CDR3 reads CSALPGLLFRQYF. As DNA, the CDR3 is TGCAGTGCCCTACCGGGACTACTTTTTAGGCAGTATTTT.

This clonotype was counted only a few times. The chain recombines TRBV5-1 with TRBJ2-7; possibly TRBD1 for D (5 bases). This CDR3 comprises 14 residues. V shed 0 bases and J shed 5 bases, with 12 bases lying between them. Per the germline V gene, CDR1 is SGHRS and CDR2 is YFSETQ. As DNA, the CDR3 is TGCGCCAGCAGCTTGGGGCAGGGAAGGCACGAGCAGTACTTC. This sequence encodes CASSLGQGRHEQYF. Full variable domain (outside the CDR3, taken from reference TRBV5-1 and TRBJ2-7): KAGVTQTPRYLIKTRGQQVTLSCSPISGHRSVSWYQQTPGQGLQFLFEYFSETQRNKGNFPGRFSGRQFSNSRSEMNVSTLELGDSALYLCASSLGQGRHEQYFGPGTRLTVT.

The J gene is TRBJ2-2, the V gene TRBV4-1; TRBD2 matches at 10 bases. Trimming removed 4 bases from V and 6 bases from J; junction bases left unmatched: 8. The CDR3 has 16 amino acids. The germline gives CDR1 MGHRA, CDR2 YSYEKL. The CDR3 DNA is TGCGCCAGCAGCCCAGGGGCTAGCGGGAGTTCCGGGGAGCTGTTTTTT. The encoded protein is CASSPGASGSSGELFF.

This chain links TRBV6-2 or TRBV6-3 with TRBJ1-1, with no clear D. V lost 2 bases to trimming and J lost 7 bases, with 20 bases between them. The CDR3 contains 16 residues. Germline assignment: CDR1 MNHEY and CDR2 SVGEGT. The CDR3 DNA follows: TGTGCCAGCAGTTACGAGGTACTTCGGGGTGGAGGTGAAGCTTTCTTT. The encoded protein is CASSYEVLRGGGEAFF.

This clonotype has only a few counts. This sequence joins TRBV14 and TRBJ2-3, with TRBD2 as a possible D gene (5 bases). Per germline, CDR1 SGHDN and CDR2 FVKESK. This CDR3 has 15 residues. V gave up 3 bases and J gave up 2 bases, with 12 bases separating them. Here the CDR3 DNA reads TGTGCCAGCAGCCAGAGCGGAACCGACACAGATACGCAGTATTTT. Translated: CASSQSGTDTDTQYF.

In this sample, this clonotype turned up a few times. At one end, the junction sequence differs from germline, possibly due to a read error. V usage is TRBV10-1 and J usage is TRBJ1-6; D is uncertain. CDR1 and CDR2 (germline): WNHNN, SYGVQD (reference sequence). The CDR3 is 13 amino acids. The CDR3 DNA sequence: TGTGCCAGCAGTGAGGTCCGTAATTCACCCCTCCACTTT. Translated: CASSEVRNSPLHF.